This TCR beta chain was recorded in a study of blood T cell repertoires in COVID-19. The CDR3 has 14 amino acids. The germline gives CDR1 KGHSH, CDR2 LQKENI. Trimming at V came to 3 bases and at J to 5 bases, leaving 0 bases not matched to a gene. In the source study's methods: Reference gene primer amplification gave estimated nucleated cell counts. The table came from immunoSEQ multiplex PCR; TCRdb's copy has only in-frame clones and leaves some out. That table gives V, J and clone size, and the DNA gave D and trimming. Among about 170,000 clones, 70% to 85% were seen once, and the ten largest hold approximately 6.8%.

The chain is built from TRBV18 and TRBJ2-1, with 11 bases identical to TRBD2. The origin of this receptor is a middle-aged woman with COVID-19, enrolled during active disease. What was sequenced was peripheral blood. The CDR3 region has the DNA TGTGCCAGCTCACCTAGCGGGAGGGACAATGAGCAGTTCTTC. Amino acids: CASSPSGRDNEQFF.